This TCR beta chain was recorded in a study of identical twins. MiXCR, run by TCRdb on the 5' RACE reads, gives a single entry per CDR3 protein. The sample consists of 200,000 to 250,000 distinct CDR3 sequences, roughly 7% of them appearing once. This same sample was also taken into another study, of yellow fever vaccine responses in identical twins.

The clonotype was recovered from a woman aged 18-35 years in good health. The sample taken for sequencing was memory (CD45RO+) T cells sorted from blood.

The CDR3 bases are TGCAGTGCCGGAACCGGGACACAAAACACCATATATTTT. Translating it yields CSAGTGTQNTIYF. This chain links TRBV20-1 with TRBJ1-3; D is perhaps TRBD1 (6 bases). V lost 6 bases and J lost 6, with 15 bases in between. The CDR3 runs to 13 residues. Germline-derived CDR1 and CDR2 are DFQATT and SNEGSKA (reference sequence).